The rows below give T cell receptor beta chains drawn from one sample of a study of CD8+ T cells in alopecia areata. Sequenced by immunoSEQ multiplex PCR; TCRdb stores in-frame clones only, minus some. The table has 200,000 to 250,000 clones, 64% seen once; the top ten hold more than 3.5%. The source material was CD4+ T cells sorted from blood, sampled at week 4, from a patient treated with tofacitinib. The source is a human donor with alopecia areata. Both conserved end residues are part of each CDR3. D genes are given only for firm matches. Clone size is not always given. Where it is, it says once, few, many or a class for expanded clones.

CDR3 | DNA | J | D | V | size
CASSILWGTGTYEQYF | TGTGCCAGTAGTATTCTTTGGGGGACGGGTACCTACGAGCAGTACTTC | TRBJ2-7 | - | TRBV19 | -
CASSTSASGGSYEQYF | TGTGCCAGCAGTACCTCCGCTAGCGGGGGTTCCTACGAGCAGTACTTC | TRBJ2-7 | TRBD2 | TRBV7-2 | -
CSAGTGNGNTIYF | TGCAGCGCCGGGACAGGGAACGGAAACACCATATATTTT | TRBJ1-3 | TRBD1 | TRBV29-1 | -
CASSTQGGNTEAFF | TGTGCCAGTAGTACACAGGGCGGGAACACTGAAGCTTTCTTT | TRBJ1-1 | - | TRBV19 | -
CASSARDRGHYEQYF | TGTGCCAGCAGTGCCCGGGACAGGGGGCACTACGAGCAGTACTTC | TRBJ2-7 | TRBD1 | TRBV25-1 | -
CASSPLHATGELFF | TGTGCCAGCAGCCCCCTGCACGCCACCGGGGAGCTGTTTTTT | TRBJ2-2 | - | TRBV7-9 | -
CASSVEIGNSPLHF | TGTGCCAGCAGCGTAGAAATCGGTAATTCACCCCTCCACTTT | TRBJ1-6 | - | TRBV9 | -
CASSPSGTGGLYEQYF | TGTGCCAGCAGCCCGAGTGGGACAGGGGGACTCTACGAGCAGTACTTC | TRBJ2-7 | TRBD1 | TRBV7-2 | once
CASSAGTTNTGELFF | TGTGCCAGCAGTGCCGGGACCACTAACACCGGGGAGCTGTTTTTT | TRBJ2-2 | - | TRBV2 | -
CASSQSGQGSYEQYF | TGTGCCAGCAGCCAGTCGGGACAGGGGTCCTACGAGCAGTACTTC | TRBJ2-7 | TRBD1 | TRBV4-2 | -
CASSELRGPNQPQHF | TGTGCCAGCAGTGAGCTACGGGGGCCCAATCAGCCCCAGCATTTT | TRBJ1-5 | - | TRBV2 | -
CASSSSGGRNTEAFF | TGTGCCAGCAGTTCCTCAGGGGGGAGAAACACTGAAGCTTTCTTT | TRBJ1-1 | TRBD1 | TRBV27 | few